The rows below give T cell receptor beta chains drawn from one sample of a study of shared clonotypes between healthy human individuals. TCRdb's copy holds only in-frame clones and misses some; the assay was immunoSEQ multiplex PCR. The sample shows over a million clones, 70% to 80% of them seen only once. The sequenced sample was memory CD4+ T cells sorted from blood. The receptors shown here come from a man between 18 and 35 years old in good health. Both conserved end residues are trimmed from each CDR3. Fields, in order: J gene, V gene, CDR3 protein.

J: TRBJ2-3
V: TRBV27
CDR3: ASSTRDSWISTDTQY

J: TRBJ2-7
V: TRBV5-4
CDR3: ASSSVTSGHEQY

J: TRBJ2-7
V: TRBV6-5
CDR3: ASSRFGGGAKEQY

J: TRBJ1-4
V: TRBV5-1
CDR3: ASSPTGSNEKLF

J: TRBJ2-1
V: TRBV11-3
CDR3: ASSTGTSGHNEQF

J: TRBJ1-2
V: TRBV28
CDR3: ASSLGGADGYT

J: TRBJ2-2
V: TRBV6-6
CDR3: ASSYSKGTGELF

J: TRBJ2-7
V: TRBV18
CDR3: ASSPPVGRGDSYEQY

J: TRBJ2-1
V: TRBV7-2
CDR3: ASSLAQGQLLYNEQF

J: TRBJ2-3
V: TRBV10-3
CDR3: ATRLAGGLPDTQY

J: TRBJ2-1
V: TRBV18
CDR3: ASSPPSGNEQF

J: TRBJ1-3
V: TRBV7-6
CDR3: ASSHTGGGNTIY

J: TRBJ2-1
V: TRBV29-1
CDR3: SVAPTGTTNNEQF

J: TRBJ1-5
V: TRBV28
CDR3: ASNGMGAGSNQPQH

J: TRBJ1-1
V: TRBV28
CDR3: ASSYGRPNTEAF

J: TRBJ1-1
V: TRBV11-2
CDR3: ASSPSKGGRTEAF

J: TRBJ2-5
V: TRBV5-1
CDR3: ASSLTSESQETQY

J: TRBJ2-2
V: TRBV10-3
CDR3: AISGGGHGELF

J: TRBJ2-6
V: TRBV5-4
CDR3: ASSSGTALSGANVLT

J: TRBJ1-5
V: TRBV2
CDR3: ASMDDSNQPQH

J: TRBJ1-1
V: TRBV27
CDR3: ASSLFTGTEAF

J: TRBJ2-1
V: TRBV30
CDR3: AWSDPHHNEQF